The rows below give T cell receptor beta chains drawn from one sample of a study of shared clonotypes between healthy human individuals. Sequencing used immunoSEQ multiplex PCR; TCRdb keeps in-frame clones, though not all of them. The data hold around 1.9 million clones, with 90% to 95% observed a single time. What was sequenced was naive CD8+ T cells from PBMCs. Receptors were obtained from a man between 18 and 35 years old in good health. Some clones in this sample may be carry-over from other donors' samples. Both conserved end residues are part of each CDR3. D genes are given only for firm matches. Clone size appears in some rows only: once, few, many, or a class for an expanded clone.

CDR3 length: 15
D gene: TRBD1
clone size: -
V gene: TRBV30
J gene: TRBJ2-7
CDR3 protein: CAWSGGYRGIYEQYF
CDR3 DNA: TGTGCCTGGAGCGGTGGGTACAGGGGGATCTACGAGCAGTACTTC

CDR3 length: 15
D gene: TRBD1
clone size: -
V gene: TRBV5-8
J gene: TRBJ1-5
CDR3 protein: CASSHGQGTNQPQHF
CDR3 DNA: TGTGCCAGCAGCCACGGACAGGGTACCAATCAGCCCCAGCATTTT

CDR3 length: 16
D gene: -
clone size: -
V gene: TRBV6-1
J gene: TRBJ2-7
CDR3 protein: CASSERAGLLLYEQYF
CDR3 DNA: TGTGCCAGCAGTGAACGGGCAGGACTCCTCCTCTACGAGCAGTACTTC

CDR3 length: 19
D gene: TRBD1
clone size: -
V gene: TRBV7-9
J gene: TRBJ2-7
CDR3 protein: CASSFLGKTGDRHSYEQYF
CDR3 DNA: TGTGCCAGCAGCTTCTTGGGAAAGACAGGGGACAGGCACTCCTACGAGCAGTACTTC

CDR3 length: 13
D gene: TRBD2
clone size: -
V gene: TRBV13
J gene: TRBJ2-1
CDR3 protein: CASSLNKRDYQFF
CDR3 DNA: TGTGCCAGCAGCTTAAACAAGCGGGACTATCAGTTCTTC

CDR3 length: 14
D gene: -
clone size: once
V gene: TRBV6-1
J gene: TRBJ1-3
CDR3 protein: CASSDTGSGNTIYF
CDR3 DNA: TGTGCCAGCAGTGATACGGGTTCTGGAAACACCATATATTTT

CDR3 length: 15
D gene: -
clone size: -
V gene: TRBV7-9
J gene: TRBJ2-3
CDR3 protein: CASSFPPAVTDTQYF
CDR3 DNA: TGTGCCAGCAGCTTTCCTCCTGCGGTCACAGATACGCAGTATTTT

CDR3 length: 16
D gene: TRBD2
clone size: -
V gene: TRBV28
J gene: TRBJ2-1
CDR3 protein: CASSSVGEGSYNEQFF
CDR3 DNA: TGTGCCAGCAGCTCGGTGGGGGAGGGCTCCTACAATGAGCAGTTCTTC

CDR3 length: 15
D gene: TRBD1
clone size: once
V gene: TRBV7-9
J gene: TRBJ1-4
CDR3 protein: CASRPRTGLDEKLFF
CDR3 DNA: TGTGCCAGCAGACCACGGACAGGGTTGGATGAAAAACTGTTTTTT

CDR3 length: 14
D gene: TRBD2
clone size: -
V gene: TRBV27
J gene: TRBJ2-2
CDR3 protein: CASKQRGMTGELFF
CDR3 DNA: TGTGCCAGCAAGCAGCGGGGGATGACCGGGGAGCTGTTTTTT

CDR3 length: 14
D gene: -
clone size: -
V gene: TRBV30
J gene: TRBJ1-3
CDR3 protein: CAWMGGHSGNTIYF
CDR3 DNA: TGTGCCTGGATGGGGGGCCACTCTGGAAACACCATATATTTT

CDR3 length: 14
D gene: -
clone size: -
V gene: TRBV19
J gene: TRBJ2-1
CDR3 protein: CASSDRGLYNEQFF
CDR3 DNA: TGTGCCAGTAGTGACCGGGGCCTATACAATGAGCAGTTCTTC

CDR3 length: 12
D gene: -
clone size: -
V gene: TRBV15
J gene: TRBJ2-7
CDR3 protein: CATGRGNYEQYF
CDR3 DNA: TGTGCCACCGGTAGGGGGAACTACGAGCAGTACTTC

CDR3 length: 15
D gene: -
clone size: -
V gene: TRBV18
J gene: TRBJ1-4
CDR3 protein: CASSPPRTANEKLFF
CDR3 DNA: TGTGCCAGCTCACCACCTAGGACAGCTAATGAAAAACTGTTTTTT

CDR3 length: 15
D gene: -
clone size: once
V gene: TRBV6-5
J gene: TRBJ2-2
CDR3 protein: CASSYIGLMDGELFF
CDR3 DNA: TGTGCCAGCAGTTACATAGGGTTAATGGATGGGGAGCTGTTTTTT

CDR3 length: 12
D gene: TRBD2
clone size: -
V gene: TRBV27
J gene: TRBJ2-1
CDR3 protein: CASGRAYNEQFF
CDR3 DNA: TGTGCCAGCGGGAGGGCCTACAATGAGCAGTTCTTC

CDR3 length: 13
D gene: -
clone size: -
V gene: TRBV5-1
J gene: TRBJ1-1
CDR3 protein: CASSSETYTEAFF
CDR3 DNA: TGCGCCAGCAGCTCAGAGACTTACACTGAAGCTTTCTTT

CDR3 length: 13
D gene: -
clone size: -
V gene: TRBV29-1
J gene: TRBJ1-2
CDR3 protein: CSVVGEGSEGYTF
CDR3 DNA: TGCAGCGTTGTGGGGGAGGGGAGTGAGGGCTACACCTTC

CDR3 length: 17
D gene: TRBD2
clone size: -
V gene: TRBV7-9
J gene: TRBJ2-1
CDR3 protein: CASSSGQSGISYNEQFF
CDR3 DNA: TGTGCCAGCAGCTCCGGCCAGAGCGGGATCTCCTACAATGAGCAGTTCTTC

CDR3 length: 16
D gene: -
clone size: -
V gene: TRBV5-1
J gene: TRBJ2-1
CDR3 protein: CASSLATGGRYNEQFF
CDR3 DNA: TGCGCCAGCAGCTTGGCTACCGGGGGTCGGTACAATGAGCAGTTCTTC

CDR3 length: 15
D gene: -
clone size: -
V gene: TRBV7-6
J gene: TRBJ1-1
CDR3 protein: CASSRLTVSNTEAFF
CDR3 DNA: TGTGCCAGCAGCCGACTGACAGTTTCGAACACTGAAGCTTTCTTT

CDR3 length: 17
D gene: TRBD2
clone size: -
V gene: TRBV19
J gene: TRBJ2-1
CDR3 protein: CASQGTVGLDLFHEQFF
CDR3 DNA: TGTGCCAGTCAAGGTACCGTCGGACTAGATCTTTTCCATGAGCAGTTCTTC

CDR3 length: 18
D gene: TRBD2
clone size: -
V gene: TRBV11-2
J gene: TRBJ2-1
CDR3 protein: CASSLDLASGGLWNEQFF
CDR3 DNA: TGTGCCAGCAGCTTAGATCTTGCTAGCGGGGGTTTATGGAATGAGCAGTTCTTC

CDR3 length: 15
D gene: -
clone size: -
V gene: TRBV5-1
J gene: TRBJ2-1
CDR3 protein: CASSSGTWGGDEQFF
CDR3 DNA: TGCGCCAGCAGCTCCGGGACATGGGGAGGCGATGAGCAGTTCTTC

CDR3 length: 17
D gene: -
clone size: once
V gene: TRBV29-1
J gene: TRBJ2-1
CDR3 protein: CSVVGSPSESSYNEQFF
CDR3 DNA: TGCAGCGTTGTAGGGAGCCCCTCGGAGAGCTCCTACAATGAGCAGTTCTTC

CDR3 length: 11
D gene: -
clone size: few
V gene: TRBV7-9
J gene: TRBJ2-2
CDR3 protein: CASTGTGELFF
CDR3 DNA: TGTGCCAGCACGGGTACCGGGGAGCTGTTTTTT